This T cell receptor beta chain was recovered during a study of T cells expressing NK-cell markers. TCRdb re-called the 5' RACE reads; every CDR3 protein appears as one record, without DNA. The sample table includes 150,000 or so distinct CDR3 sequences. The length of the CDR3 is 16 residues. Germline lookup yields CDR1 SGDLS and CDR2 YYNGEE. Sample: blood T cells: a sorted CD56 or NKG2C T cell subset, CD4+ or CD8+ T cells, or bulk PBMC T cells (not recorded which). V and J are TRBV9 and TRBJ2-1; without DNA, the TCRdb call of TRBD1 cannot be checked. The sequence was collected from a woman aged 45-60 years in good health. The CDR3 loop reads CASSVVGTGGRNEQFF.